This T cell receptor (beta chain) was documented in a study of blood T cell repertoires in COVID-19. Study-wide context: Italy, Spain and the United States were the sources of the convalescent and acute COVID-19 samples. PBMCs, B-cell-depleted T cells, or T cells were the source of the cDNA or gDNA that made up the material.

Original handling: The assay estimated nucleated cells by amplifying reference gene primers. Method: immunoSEQ multiplex PCR; TCRdb's copy keeps in-frame clones and lacks some. V and J calls and clone size are given by that table; D and trimming were obtained from the DNA. The sample shows about 170,000 clones, around 87% of them seen only once. Germline assignment: CDR1 LNHDA and CDR2 SQIVND (reference sequence). J was trimmed by 6 bases and V by 1 base; bases with no gene match: 8. The CDR3 consists of 16 residues. This TCR was sampled from a young man with active or convalescent COVID-19. The sequenced material came from peripheral blood. The V and J genes are TRBV19 and TRBJ1-5; 8 bases map to TRBD1. CDR3 bases: TGTGCCAGTAGTATAGGACGGCAGGGGGCGGGTCAGCCCCAGCATTTT. This sequence encodes CASSIGRQGAGQPQHF.